A single sample is the source of the 27 T cell receptor beta chains below, sequenced in a study of blood T cell repertoires in COVID-19. Assay used: immunoSEQ multiplex PCR; TCRdb lists only in-frame clones, some missing. This table holds about 68,000 clones, 75% to 90% found once. The sequencing sample was made of peripheral blood. The receptor set was obtained from a human donor in a cohort sampled during active COVID-19.

This chain joins TRBV24-1 and TRBJ1-2; the match to TRBD1 covers 7 bases. This CDR3 is built from 15 residues. Germline V gene lookup returns CDR1 KGHDR and CDR2 SFDVKD. V dropped 2 bases and J dropped 3; count of bases not matched to a gene: 5. The CDR3 region has the DNA TGTGCCACCAGTGATTCCCGGGACAGAGACTATGGCTACACCTTC. Translated: CATSDSRDRDYGYTF.

This chain links TRBV7-2 with TRBJ2-2, with a possible D match to TRBD2 (5 bases). Looked up from germline, CDR1 is SGHTA and CDR2 is FQGNSA. CDR3 size: 16 residues. Trimming left V 4 bases short and J 0 bases short, with 12 bases between. The CDR3 region is CASSSLGVANTGELFF. CDR3 DNA sequence: TGTGCCAGCAGCTCCCTCGGGGTAGCGAACACCGGGGAGCTGTTTTTT.

The V gene is TRBV28, the J gene TRBJ2-5, with TRBD1 identical over 8 bases. Unmatched junction bases numbered 5, after V lost 6 bases and J lost 2 bases. Germline loops: CDR1 MDHEN, CDR2 SYDVKM. This CDR3 is 14 amino acids long. The chain's CDR3 is CASSRRQGQETQYF. The DNA for the CDR3 is TGTGCCAGCAGCCGACGACAGGGGCAAGAGACCCAGTACTTC.

The V gene is TRBV4-1, the J gene TRBJ2-5; weak D call: TRBD2 (5 bases). Trimming shortened V by 0 bases and J by 4 bases, and 12 bases separated the two germline ends. In germline, CDR1 is MGHRA, CDR2 YSYEKL. CDR3 size: 15 residues. The CDR3 DNA reads TGCGCCAGCAGCCAAGACGACTACCTAGTAGAGACCCAGTACTTC. Protein: CASSQDDYLVETQYF.

The rearrangement links TRBV2 to TRBJ1-2; D unclear. V was clipped by 2 bases and J by 2 bases, with 12 bases between them. CDR3 length equals 15 residues. Germline-derived CDR1 and CDR2 are SNHLY and FYNNEI. CDR3 DNA: TGTGCCAGCAGTGAAAGCGCAGGAGGAAACTATGGCTACACCTTC. Its protein is CASSESAGGNYGYTF.

V usage is TRBV2 and J usage is TRBJ2-5; D remains unclear. V gave up 7 bases and J gave up 1 base, with 7 bases separating them. The CDR3 covers 12 residues. In germline, CDR1 is SNHLY, CDR2 FYNNEI. The CDR3 sequence: CASIHVQETQYF. The CDR3 coding sequence is TGTGCCAGCATACATGTCCAAGAGACCCAGTACTTC.

The chain links TRBV30 to TRBJ2-1, with D possibly matching TRBD2 (7 bases). Germline CDR1 is GTSNPN and CDR2 is SVGIG (reference sequence). The CDR3 contains 14 residues. CDR3 nucleotides: TGTGCTAGAACGGGGGGCGCGACTAGTAATGAGCAGTTCTTC. Its translation: CARTGGATSNEQFF.

This chain links TRBV27 with TRBJ2-3, with D possibly being TRBD2 (7 bases). The V end lost 4 bases, the J end lost 4 bases, and 12 bases lay between the germline ends. Germline CDR1 and CDR2: MNHEY and SMNVEV (reference sequence). The CDR3 is made up of 14 amino acids. CDR3 nucleotides: TGTGCCAGCAGTTGGGGGGGGCGCCCAGATACGCAGTATTTT. It encodes CASSWGGRPDTQYF.

The CDR3 sequence is CASSLDVSGGYEQYF. CDR3 nucleotide sequence: TGTGCCAGCAGCTTAGACGTGTCGGGGGGCTACGAGCAGTACTTC. The chain joins TRBV7-6 to TRBJ2-7, with TRBD2 identical over 7 bases. Germline V gene data show CDR1 as SGHVS and CDR2 as FNYEAQ. The V and J ends lost 1 base and 3 bases, in that order; junction bases with no gene match: 6. The CDR3 spans 15 residues.

The chain recombines TRBV2 with TRBJ2-3; 7 bases align to TRBD2. This CDR3 is 16 amino acids long. Germline V gives CDR1 SNHLY, CDR2 FYNNEI. The V segment lost 6 bases and the J segment 1 base; nucleotides outside the gene matches: 10. In nucleotides, the CDR3 is TGTGCCAGCAGGAAGGACTTGGGGGGGGGCACAGATACGCAGTATTTT. It specifies CASRKDLGGGTDTQYF.

The V call is TRBV6-5, the J call TRBJ1-3; D is unclear. The CDR3 covers 13 residues. V was pared by 4 bases and J by 5 bases, with 9 bases between. CDR1 MNHEY and CDR2 SVGAGI come from the germline V gene. CDR3 sequence (DNA): TGTGCCAGCAGTTCCCTTTACAGAAACACCATATATTTT. It specifies CASSSLYRNTIYF.

The rearrangement uses TRBV24-1 and TRBJ2-7, with TRBD1 as a possible D gene (5 bases). Germline CDR1 KGHDR, CDR2 SFDVKD. Trimming cost V 3 bases and J 10 bases, with 9 bases left between them. The CDR3 totals 11 residues. The CDR3 region has the DNA TGTGCCACCAGTGATGGGGCAGGTCAGTACTTC. As protein: CATSDGAGQYF.

This clone has just one count. This chain joins TRBV7-3 and TRBJ2-1; TRBD1 agrees at 8 bases. The junction had 1 base not matched to a gene; V was cut back by 1 base and J by 2 bases. Per the germline V gene, CDR1 is SGHTA and CDR2 is FQGTGA. The CDR3 is 15 residues long. CDR3 DNA sequence: TGTGCCAGCAGCTTAAAACAGGGGGCCTACAATGAGCAGTTCTTC. Translating gives CASSLKQGAYNEQFF.

This clone was counted only a few times. V gene TRBV4-1 combines with J gene TRBJ2-2; 8 bases agree with TRBD2. V shed 4 bases, J shed 4 bases, and the junction held 5 bases outside the gene matches. In germline, CDR1 is MGHRA, CDR2 YSYEKL. The CDR3 contains 15 residues. DNA for the CDR3: TGCGCCAGCAGCCCCGGGACTAGTCGCACCGGGGAGCTGTTTTTT. This translates into CASSPGTSRTGELFF.

The rearrangement uses TRBV6-6 and TRBJ1-1, with D tentatively TRBD1 (6 bases). V was pared by 4 bases and J by 7 bases, with 10 bases between. The CDR3 extends over 12 amino acids. Germline V lookup: CDR1 MNHNY, CDR2 SVGAGI (reference sequence). The CDR3 sequence is CASSFGQIEAFF. In nucleotides, the CDR3 is TGTGCCAGCAGTTTCGGACAGATTGAAGCTTTCTTT.

The rearrangement uses TRBV25-1 and TRBJ2-3, with 13 bases lining up with TRBD2. Unmatched junction bases numbered 7, after V lost 1 base and J lost 6 bases. Germline V gene lookup returns CDR1 MGHDK and CDR2 SYGVNS. This CDR3 is built from 17 residues. CDR3 DNA: TGTGCCAGCAGTGAATCCGGACTAGCGGGAGTTTTTGATACGCAGTATTTT. Protein sequence: CASSESGLAGVFDTQYF. The variable domain in full, with the rest retrieved from reference TRBV25-1 and TRBJ2-3, is EADIYQTPRYLVIGTGKKITLECSQTMGHDKMYWYQQDPGMELHLIHYSYGVNSTEKGDLSSESTVSRIRTEHFPLTLESARPSHTSQYLCASSESGLAGVFDTQYFGPGTRLTVL.

V is TRBV6-5 and J is TRBJ2-6; D is possibly TRBD1 (6 bases). CDR1 is MNHEY, CDR2 SVGAGI, per germline. CDR3 length equals 15 residues. V lost 6 bases to trimming and J lost 4 bases, with 13 bases between them. CDR3 sequence: CASSSGVAGANVLTF. The CDR3 DNA reads as TGTGCCAGCAGCTCAGGGGTCGCCGGGGCCAACGTCCTGACTTTC.

The sample holds one count of this clone. The V call is TRBV6-5, the J call TRBJ2-7; 9 bases match TRBD1. Germline loops: CDR1 MNHEY, CDR2 SVGAGI. With V trimmed by 7 bases and J by 4 bases, 8 bases remained unmatched. This CDR3 region has 14 residues. The CDR3 coding sequence is TGTGCCAGCAAACTGACAGGGGGGAAATACGAGCAGTACTTC. Residues: CASKLTGGKYEQYF.

V is TRBV28 and J is TRBJ2-3, with 11 bases fitting TRBD1. Looked up from germline, CDR1 is MDHEN and CDR2 is SYDVKM. The CDR3 runs 16 residues. J gave up 8 bases and V 4 bases, and 11 bases lay outside the gene matches. CDR3 residues: CASSSPIQGTGGTQYF. CDR3 DNA sequence: TGTGCCAGCAGTTCCCCAATCCAGGGGACAGGGGGTACGCAGTATTTT.

This chain connects TRBV9 to TRBJ1-1; 12 bases align to TRBD1. The V and J ends lost 0 bases and 0 bases, in that order; junction bases with no gene match: 6. The CDR3 totals 18 residues. Germline assignment: CDR1 SGDLS and CDR2 YYNGEE. The CDR3 sequence: CASSVGGTGGLMNTEAFF. The CDR3 DNA follows: TGTGCCAGCAGCGTAGGTGGGACAGGGGGCCTGATGAACACTGAAGCTTTCTTT. The full variable domain, with the rest looked up from reference TRBV9 and TRBJ1-1, is DSGVTQTPKHLITATGQRVTLRCSPRSGDLSVYWYQQSLDQGLQFLIQYYNGEERAKGNILERFSAQQFPDLHSELNLSSLELGDSALYFCASSVGGTGGLMNTEAFFGQGTRLTVV.

A single count supports this clone. The J gene is TRBJ1-2, the V gene TRBV30; D is undetermined. From germline, CDR1 is GTSNPN and CDR2 SVGIG (reference sequence). The CDR3 totals 13 residues. The ends were cut back, 0 bases at V and 7 bases at J, with 12 bases in the middle. The CDR3, as DNA: TGTGCCTGGAGTGTACTGAAAACCCTTGGCTACACCTTC. This codes for CAWSVLKTLGYTF.

With regard to this clone: One end of the junction varies from germline; a read error may be responsible. This chain connects TRBV18 to TRBJ1-1, with D perhaps TRBD1 (5 bases). The CDR3 is 13 residues long. Germline CDR1 and CDR2: KGHSH and LQKENI. CDR3 amino acids: CASSPGAGTEALF. Written as DNA, the CDR3 is TGTGCCAGCTCACCTGGGGCAGGGACTGAAGCTCTCTTT.

The chain's CDR3 is CASSARGRETQYF. The CDR3 nucleotides read TGTGCCAGCAGCGCCAGGGGTAGAGAGACCCAGTACTTC. The rearrangement uses TRBV7-2 and TRBJ2-5, with D perhaps matching TRBD1 (6 bases). This CDR3 spans 13 amino acids. From germline, CDR1 is SGHTA and CDR2 FQGNSA. V was pared by 5 bases and J by 4 bases, with 11 bases between.

CDR3: CASSYSTGGNYGYTF. The CDR3 DNA is TGTGCCAGCAGTTACTCGACAGGAGGAAACTATGGCTACACCTTC. This chain links TRBV6-5 with TRBJ1-2; tentative D call: TRBD1 (6 bases). In germline, CDR1 is MNHEY, CDR2 SVGAGI. This CDR3 has 15 residues. V lost 0 bases to trimming and J lost 2 bases, with 10 bases between them.

The genes are TRBV27 and TRBJ2-3, with 11 bases aligning to TRBD1. J lost 2 bases, V lost 4 bases, and 5 bases had no gene match. The CDR3 has 16 amino acids. The germline V gene has CDR1 MNHEY and CDR2 SMNVEV (reference sequence). CDR3 sequence (DNA): TGTGCCAGCAGTTCCGGACAGGGGGCGACCACAGATACGCAGTATTTT. This encodes CASSSGQGATTDTQYF.

The rearrangement uses TRBV28 and TRBJ1-2; TRBD1 agrees at 7 bases. Trimming removed 5 bases from V and 4 bases from J; junction bases left unmatched: 13. Germline values: CDR1 MDHEN, CDR2 SYDVKM. This CDR3 has 16 amino acids. CDR3 nucleotides: TGTGCCAGCAGTCAGGGACAGAGGGCTACGCCCTATGGCTACACCTTC. Translating it yields CASSQGQRATPYGYTF.

This clone was detected only once. The V and J genes are TRBV27 and TRBJ2-6; D uncertain. Trimming took 5 bases from V and 4 from J, leaving 6 bases between them. The CDR3 loop spans 13 amino acids. Germline-derived CDR1 and CDR2 are MNHEY and SMNVEV (reference sequence). CDR3 bases: TGTGCCAGCAGTCCCTTAGGGGCCAACGTCCTGACTTTC. Amino acids: CASSPLGANVLTF.